Listed below are T cell receptor beta chains from one sample, sequenced in a study of cytomegalovirus exposure and HLA in healthy donors. Using immunoSEQ multiplex PCR, the repertoire was profiled, and TCRdb retains in-frame clones only, with some absent. The table has about 65,000 clones, 62% seen once. The sequencing input was PBMCs. The receptors were gathered from a man younger than 40 in good health and CMV-seronegative. Each CDR3 is given with its conserved first and last residue. The D gene is left open where the match is weak. Rows give clone size only sometimes, using once, few, many, or a class for an expanded clone.

TRBJ2-3,.,TRBV5-4,TRBD1,CASSLKGRGQSDTQYF,TGTGCCAGCAGCTTGAAGGGCAGGGGGCAATCAGATACGCAGTATTTT
TRBJ1-2,.,TRBV7-8,TRBD1,CASSPTSTGAFGDGYTF,TGTGCCAGCAGCCCCACCTCCACAGGGGCGTTTGGAGATGGCTACACCTTC
TRBJ1-5,.,TRBV12-5,.,CASGFVGSYSNQPQHF,TGTGCTAGTGGTTTCGTGGGCAGTTATAGCAATCAGCCCCAGCATTTT
TRBJ2-3,few,TRBV6-5,TRBD2,CASSQGLAPDTQYF,TGTGCCAGCAGTCAGGGACTAGCTCCAGATACGCAGTATTTT
TRBJ2-7,.,TRBV6-1,.,CASSEKAGLYEQYF,TGTGCCAGCAGTGAAAAGGCGGGCCTCTACGAGCAGTACTTC
TRBJ2-3,.,TRBV4-1,.,CASSLRRGGASKSTDTQYF,TGCGCCAGCAGCCTTCGGAGGGGGGGCGCATCCAAGAGCACAGATACGCAGTATTTT
TRBJ1-2,.,TRBV7-9,.,CASSSAGELWGYTF,TGTGCCAGCAGCTCAGCAGGGGAACTATGGGGCTACACCTTC
TRBJ1-2,.,TRBV9,.,CASRGEQVGYGYTF,TGTGCCAGCAGAGGGGAACAGGTGGGCTATGGCTACACCTTC
TRBJ2-2,.,TRBV5-1,TRBD1,CASSPGQAQTGELFF,TGCGCCAGCAGCCCTGGACAGGCGCAAACCGGGGAGCTGTTTTTT
TRBJ1-6,.,TRBV6-6,TRBD1,CATPDRASNSPLHF,TGTGCCACCCCGGACAGGGCGTCGAATTCACCCCTCCACTTT
TRBJ1-4,.,TRBV4-1,TRBD1,CASSQALGTATNEKLFF,TGCGCCAGCAGCCAAGCCCTCGGGACAGCAACTAATGAAAAACTGTTTTTT